A single sample is the source of the 7 T cell receptor delta chains below, sequenced in a study of gamma-delta T cells after stem cell transplantation. TCRdb re-called clones from the RT-PCR reads using CATT. Counted here are 1,200 or so delta-chain clones, 5.5% to 6% occurring once; the ten biggest clones make up about 44%. The sequencing input was gamma-delta T cells. The receptors stem from a human donor. It is not recorded whose cells these are; they may come from a transplant donor.

A few counts support this clone. TCRdb's protein, taken from a much larger clone, differs from this DNA's translation at residue 13, likely owing to a read error; the protein displayed comes from the DNA. The chain joins TRDV1 to TRDJ2, with 8 bases matching TRDD3. With V trimmed by 5 bases and J by 7 bases, 21 bases remained unmatched. Germline CDR1 TSWWSYY, CDR2 QGS. The CDR3 spans 19 residues. This CDR3 reads CALGCRLPTDWGAEAQLFF. Here the CDR3 DNA reads TGTGCTCTTGGGTGTCGGCTTCCCACCGACTGGGGGGCTGAAGCACAACTCTTCTTT.

The chain carries TRDV2 and TRDJ1; tentatively, D is TRDD3 (6 bases). The CDR3 has 14 residues. The germline V and J ends were trimmed by 4 bases and 8 bases, with 19 bases remaining between them. CDR1 and CDR2 from the germline V gene are GEAIGNYY and EKD. The CDR3 spells CACDLMGMSLKLIF. The CDR3, as DNA: TGTGCCTGTGATCTTATGGGGATGTCTTTAAAACTCATCTTT.

This clone appeared a few times. A much larger clone differs from this one at a single base, so this may be a read error. Other DNA sequences of this sample code for an identical CDR3. This chain joins TRDV1 and TRDJ1; TRDD2 aligns across 8 bases. V shed 5 bases, J shed 5 bases, and the junction held 19 bases outside the gene matches. There are 18 residues in the CDR3. Looked up from germline, CDR1 is TSWWSYY and CDR2 is QGS. The CDR3, as DNA: TGTGCTCTTGGGATACAGCTTCCTACTTCGATACAATCTGATAAACTCATCTTT. Encoded protein: CALGIQLPTSIQSDKLIF.

A note on this clone: The protein in TCRdb stems from a much larger clone and differs at residue 10 from this DNA's translation, likely a read error; here the protein is translated from the DNA. The gene calls are TRDV2 and TRDJ1, with D possibly being TRDD3 (5 bases). The germline gives CDR1 GEAIGNYY, CDR2 EKD. The CDR3 length is 17 residues. The V and J ends lost 1 base and 1 base respectively, with 18 bases between them. The CDR3 reads CACDTIEDWRRTDKLIF. For the CDR3, the DNA is TGTGCCTGTGACACAATTGAAGACTGGAGGCGCACCGATAAACTCATCTTT.

As concerns this clone: Only one base separates this from a far larger clonotype, so it likely reflects a read error. The rearrangement uses TRDV2 and TRDJ1, with TRDD3 identical over 13 bases. Germline lookup yields CDR1 GEAIGNYY and CDR2 EKD. The CDR3 is 17 residues long. V lost 2 bases, J lost 8 bases, and 13 bases stayed unmatched. The CDR3 loop is CACDIVTTGGYVGKLIF. Written as DNA, the CDR3 is TGTGCCTGTGACATCGTTACGACTGGGGGATACGTTGGGAAACTCATCTTT.

Worth noting for this clone: This likely traces to a read error, being one base from a far larger clone. Other nucleotide sequences from this sample produce the same CDR3. The rearrangement links TRDV2 to TRDJ3; tentative D call: TRDD3 (5 bases). The germline gives CDR1 GEAIGNYY, CDR2 EKD. The CDR3 is made up of 19 amino acids. The CDR3 sequence is CACDTASGQASWDTRQMFF. CDR3 DNA: TGTGCCTGTGACACCGCGTCCGGTCAGGCCTCCTGGGACACCCGACAGATGTTTTTT.

This clone was detected a few times. A far larger clone is only one base removed, so a read error is likely. Within the sample, other DNA sequences also encode this same CDR3. V and J are TRDV2 and TRDJ3; D perhaps matches TRDD3 (5 bases). Germline CDR1 is GEAIGNYY and CDR2 is EKD. CDR3 length: 18 residues. CDR3 in amino acids: CACDTVWGSSWDTRQMFF. The CDR3, as DNA: TGTGCCTGCGACACCGTGTGGGGAAGCTCCTGGGACACCCGACAGATGTTTTTC.